These 32 T cell receptor beta chains share one sample of origin, sequenced in a study of T cell changes during pregnancy in multiple sclerosis. Some clones are missing from TCRdb's copy, which holds only in-frame ones; the method was immunoSEQ multiplex PCR. The table shows 40,000 to 55,000 clones, with about nine tenths occurring only once. The source was CD4+ T cells from peripheral blood mononuclear cells, collected in the second trimester of pregnancy. The receptor source for this set is a female donor with multiple sclerosis, enrolled in a pregnancy study.

This clone was picked up a small number of times. V and J are TRBV28 and TRBJ1-1, with a tentative D call TRBD1 (6 bases). V lost 5 bases to trimming and J lost 0 bases, with 19 bases between them. The CDR3 sequence is 17 residues long. In germline, CDR1 is MDHEN, CDR2 SYDVKM. The CDR3 is CASSPSGTQGMNTEAFF. The CDR3 region has the DNA TGTGCCAGCAGTCCCTCCGGGACACAAGGCATGAACACTGAAGCTTTCTTT.

V usage is TRBV7-2 and J usage is TRBJ2-1, with 7 bases identical to TRBD2. Germline trimming cut 5 bases from V and 9 bases from J; bases unmatched to any gene: 16. The CDR3 extends over 16 amino acids. Germline V gives CDR1 SGHTA, CDR2 FQGNSA. The CDR3 is CASSRMAGDPQGEQFF. CDR3 DNA: TGTGCCAGCAGCAGAATGGCGGGAGACCCGCAGGGTGAGCAGTTCTTC.

This clone has only one observation. This chain joins TRBV5-1 and TRBJ2-5; 10 nucleotides match TRBD2. Germline V lookup: CDR1 SGHRS, CDR2 YFSETQ. The CDR3 consists of 18 residues. V lost 7 bases, J lost 2 bases, and 17 bases stayed unmatched. CDR3 loop: CASRPPLSGGAGQETQYF. The CDR3 DNA follows: TGCGCCAGCCGCCCGCCTCTGAGCGGGGGGGCCGGTCAAGAGACCCAGTACTTC.

The rearrangement joins TRBV7-3 to TRBJ2-7; TRBD2 matches 8 bases. The CDR3 length is 19 residues. Looked up from germline, CDR1 is SGHTA and CDR2 is FQGTGA. V lost 6 bases and J lost 2; bases outside the gene matches: 21. The CDR3 DNA follows: TGTGCCAGCAGACACCCAGGATGGCGGGAGGACGACAATCCCTACGAGCAGTACTTC. Protein sequence: CASRHPGWREDDNPYEQYF.

V and J are TRBV12-5 and TRBJ2-7; 9 bases line up with TRBD2. From germline, CDR1 is LGHNT and CDR2 FRNRAP. The CDR3 has 15 residues. V shed 5 bases, J shed 3 bases, and the junction held 8 bases outside the gene matches. The DNA for the CDR3 is TGTGCTAGTGGTCACCGACGAGCGGGGGGCTACGAGCAGTACTTC. Residues: CASGHRRAGGYEQYF.

As for this clone: The DNA is left out, because the CDR3 cannot be placed on it with certainty; the CDR3 is given as TCRdb lists it. The J gene is TRBJ1-4, the V gene TRBV28; the table names TRBD1, a call not compared with the DNA. Including both end residues, the CDR3 is 13 amino acids long. Germline V gives CDR1 MDHEN, CDR2 SYDVKM. CDR3 loop: CASSDKRMKNCFF.

The gene calls are TRBV6-6 and TRBJ1-1; 11 bases match TRBD1. The CDR3 is 15 residues long. Germline V gene lookup returns CDR1 MNHNY and CDR2 SVGAGI (reference sequence). The ends lost 6 bases at V and 3 bases at J; junction bases unmatched: 6. The CDR3 bases are TGTGCCAGCAGGACTGGACAGGGGGCCTACACTGAAGCTTTCTTT. Encoded protein: CASRTGQGAYTEAFF.

The chain recombines TRBV18 with TRBJ2-7; 7 nucleotides agree with TRBD2. Unmatched junction bases numbered 4, after V lost 3 bases and J lost 2 bases. This CDR3 has 14 amino acids. Germline CDR1 and CDR2: KGHSH and LQKENI. The CDR3, as DNA: TGTGCCAGCTCACCTGGGGGGGGACCCTACGAGCAGTACTTC. It translates to CASSPGGGPYEQYF.

This clone was picked up a small number of times. This chain joins TRBV5-8 and TRBJ2-1, with 8 positions matching TRBD1. The germline gives CDR1 SGHTS, CDR2 YDEGEE. The CDR3 has 16 residues. V lost 3 bases and J lost 6; bases outside the gene matches: 11. CDR3 nucleotide sequence: TGTGCCAGCAGCTCAGAATCACAGGGGGTAAGCAATGAGCAGTTCTTC. Its translation is CASSSESQGVSNEQFF. Full variable domain (missing parts from reference TRBV5-8 and TRBJ2-1): EAGVTQSPTHLIKTRGQQATLRCSPISGHTSVYWYQQALGLGLQFLLWYDEGEERNRGNFPPRFSGRQFPNYSSELNVNALELEDSALYLCASSSESQGVSNEQFFGPGTRLTVL.

The chain recombines TRBV7-6 with TRBJ2-3, with 12 bases matching TRBD2. CDR1 is SGHVS, CDR2 FNYEAQ, per germline. CDR3 length equals 20 residues. V was pared by 3 bases and J by 1 base, with 14 bases of the junction left unmatched. CDR3 coding DNA: TGTGCCAGCAGCTTCCTACCCGCACTAGCGGGGGGCCGTGGCACAGATACGCAGTATTTT. Translated, it gives CASSFLPALAGGRGTDTQYF.

Of note for this clone: Other nucleotide sequences from this sample produce the same CDR3. The chain employs TRBV5-1 and TRBJ2-1; TRBD2 aligns across 7 bases. Germline CDR1 and CDR2: SGHRS and YFSETQ. This CDR3 is 14 amino acids long. The junction had 4 bases not matched to a gene; V was cut back by 0 bases and J by 7 bases. The CDR3 sequence: CASSLGQGGNEQFF. CDR3 DNA sequence: TGCGCCAGCAGCTTGGGGCAGGGAGGGAATGAGCAGTTCTTC.

V is TRBV19 and J is TRBJ1-2, with 9 bases matching TRBD1. Germline CDR1 is LNHDA and CDR2 is SQIVND (reference sequence). The CDR3 has 16 amino acids. The trim removed 2 bases at V and 8 bases at J, leaving 12 bases unmatched. The CDR3 reads CASSIRDRVITRGYTF. For the CDR3, the DNA is TGTGCCAGTAGTATACGGGACAGGGTGATTACACGCGGCTACACCTTC.

The V gene is TRBV9, the J gene TRBJ2-7; 8 bases fit TRBD1. Trimming removed 1 base from V and 2 bases from J; junction bases left unmatched: 8. The length of the CDR3 is 16 residues. Per the germline V gene, CDR1 is SGDLS and CDR2 is YYNGEE. The CDR3 region has the DNA TGTGCCAGCAGCGTAACACCGGACAGGGTACCCTACGAGCAGTACTTC. It codes for CASSVTPDRVPYEQYF.

The chain combines TRBV5-1 with TRBJ2-3; 8 bases line up with TRBD2. The V gene's germline CDR1 is SGHRS and CDR2 YFSETQ. The V gene end was trimmed by 1 base and the J gene end by 6 bases; junction bases not matched to a gene: 4. This CDR3 comprises 14 residues. CDR3 DNA sequence: TGCGCCAGCAGCTTGAGCGGGGGAGGGGATACGCAGTATTTT. Amino acid sequence: CASSLSGGGDTQYF.

The chain is built from TRBV15 and TRBJ1-1, with D possibly TRBD1 on 5 matching bases. CDR1 LNHNV and CDR2 YYDKDF come from the germline V gene (reference sequence). Between the trimmed V and J ends, which lost 1 base and 4 bases, there was a span of 22 bases. The CDR3 has 18 residues. CDR3 bases: TGTGCCACCAGCAGAGGGAGGGTCAGGGCCAACAGACCCACTGAAGCTTTCTTT. The encoded protein is CATSRGRVRANRPTEAFF.

V and J are TRBV19 and TRBJ1-4; 7 bases align to TRBD1. The germline V gene has CDR1 LNHDA and CDR2 SQIVND (reference sequence). The CDR3 loop spans 14 amino acids. V lost 5 bases, J lost 6 bases, and 6 bases stayed unmatched. CDR3 nucleotide sequence: TGTGCCAGTAGTTCAGGGGGTCTGGATGAAAAACTGTTTTTT. Translation: CASSSGGLDEKLFF. The full variable domain, in which reference TRBV19 and TRBJ1-4 provide the parts outside the CDR3, is DGGITQSPKYLFRKEGQNVTLSCEQNLNHDAMYWYRQDPGQGLRLIYYSQIVNDFQKGDIAEGYSVSREKKESFPLTVTSAQKNPTAFYLCASSSGGLDEKLFFGSGTQLSVL.

This chain joins TRBV5-8 and TRBJ1-2, with 8 bases aligning to TRBD1. J gave up 8 bases and V 2 bases, and 8 bases lay outside the gene matches. This CDR3 region has 14 residues. Germline lookup yields CDR1 SGHTS and CDR2 YDEGEE. The CDR3 loop reads CASSFTPTGAGYTF. In DNA form, the CDR3 reads TGTGCCAGCAGCTTTACCCCGACAGGGGCCGGCTACACCTTC. Supplemented by reference TRBV5-8 and TRBJ1-2, the full variable domain reads EAGVTQSPTHLIKTRGQQATLRCSPISGHTSVYWYQQALGLGLQFLLWYDEGEERNRGNFPPRFSGRQFPNYSSELNVNALELEDSALYLCASSFTPTGAGYTFGSGTRLTVV.

The chain couples TRBV28 to TRBJ1-2, with D hard to call. Germline V gene sequence: CDR1 MDHEN, CDR2 SYDVKM. Trimming pared 4 bases from V and 8 bases from J, leaving 14 bases between. This CDR3 comprises 13 residues. The CDR3 nucleotides are TGTGCCAGCAGTTCCGGGGTGGTTGGCGGCTACACCTTC. Protein sequence: CASSSGVVGGYTF.

The chain is built from TRBV30 and TRBJ1-2; D is unclear. With 3 bases removed from V and 2 bases from J, the gap between germline ends came to 7 bases. Germline CDR1 GTSNPN, CDR2 SVGIG (reference sequence). The CDR3 sequence is 12 residues long. CDR3 nucleotide sequence: TGTGCCTGGAGGCGGGAGAACTATGGCTACACCTTC. It encodes CAWRRENYGYTF.

The gene calls are TRBV5-1 and TRBJ1-2; the match to TRBD1 covers 9 bases. This CDR3 is 16 amino acids long. CDR1 SGHRS and CDR2 YFSETQ come from the germline V gene. V shed 2 bases and J 3 bases; nucleotides not matched to a gene: 8. The CDR3 protein is CASSLFSQGADYGYTF. CDR3 in DNA: TGCGCCAGCAGCTTATTTTCACAGGGGGCGGACTATGGCTACACCTTC. Full variable domain (outside the CDR3, taken from reference TRBV5-1 and TRBJ1-2): KAGVTQTPRYLIKTRGQQVTLSCSPISGHRSVSWYQQTPGQGLQFLFEYFSETQRNKGNFPGRFSGRQFSNSRSEMNVSTLELGDSALYLCASSLFSQGADYGYTFGSGTRLTVV.

The chain carries TRBV5-4 and TRBJ2-2, with a possible D match to TRBD2 (5 bases). Germline-derived CDR1 and CDR2 are SGHNT and YYREEE (reference sequence). This CDR3 spans 16 amino acids. Trimming removed 0 bases at V and 3 bases at J, with 12 bases between. The CDR3 spells CASSLDPGGHTGELFF. CDR3 DNA: TGTGCCAGCAGCTTGGATCCGGGCGGGCACACCGGGGAGCTGTTTTTT.

V usage is TRBV4-1 and J usage is TRBJ2-7; 9 bases are a match to TRBD1. This CDR3 has 15 residues. The J segment lost 4 bases and the V segment lost 3 bases, leaving 7 bases of the junction unmatched. Germline V gene lookup returns CDR1 MGHRA and CDR2 YSYEKL. CDR3 amino acids: CASSHAGTGTYEQYF. In DNA form, the CDR3 reads TGCGCCAGCAGCCATGCCGGGACAGGGACGTACGAGCAGTACTTC.

The rearrangement links TRBV19 to TRBJ2-1; 7 bases fit TRBD2. The CDR3 contains 14 residues. The germline gives CDR1 LNHDA, CDR2 SQIVND (reference sequence). V shed 3 bases, J shed 2 bases, and the junction held 1 base outside the gene matches. The CDR3 here is CASSITSAYNEQFF. CDR3 coding DNA: TGTGCCAGTAGTATTACTAGCGCCTACAATGAGCAGTTCTTC.

This clone appeared a single time. The chain employs TRBV7-6 and TRBJ2-3; 7 bases agree with TRBD2. This CDR3 is 15 amino acids long. CDR1 and CDR2 (germline): SGHVS, FNYEAQ. The ends lost 1 base at V and 1 base at J; junction bases unmatched: 2. CDR3 sequence reads: CASSLDGGGTDTQYF. CDR3 nucleotide sequence: TGTGCCAGCAGCTTAGATGGGGGGGGCACAGATACGCAGTATTTT.

The chain combines TRBV5-1 with TRBJ2-2; weak D call: TRBD1 (5 bases). The germline CDR1 and CDR2 sequences are SGHRS and YFSETQ. The CDR3 loop spans 15 amino acids. Trimming removed 3 bases from V and 1 base from J, with 10 bases in between. CDR3 amino acids: CASSSRTLNTGELFF. CDR3 in DNA: TGCGCCAGCAGCTCGAGGACATTGAACACCGGGGAGCTGTTTTTT.

This clone was seen once. The rearrangement links TRBV7-9 to TRBJ1-1; 7 bases are shared with TRBD1. The CDR3 has 14 residues. The ends lost 5 bases at V and 6 bases at J; junction bases unmatched: 9. Germline V gene lookup returns CDR1 SEHNR and CDR2 FQNEAQ (reference sequence). The CDR3 region is CASSNRQGRPEAFF. Here the CDR3 DNA reads TGTGCCAGCAGCAACCGACAGGGACGGCCTGAAGCTTTCTTT. Combining the CDR3 with reference TRBV7-9 and TRBJ1-1 gives the whole variable domain DTGVSQNPRHKITKRGQNVTFRCDPISEHNRLYWYRQTLGQGPEFLTYFQNEAQLEKSRLLSDRFSAERPKGSFSTLEIQRTEQGDSAMYLCASSNRQGRPEAFFGQGTRLTVV.

The genes are TRBV7-2 and TRBJ2-1; D ambiguous. Trimming removed 5 bases at V and 9 bases at J, with 11 bases between. This CDR3 region has 12 residues. Germline V gene sequence: CDR1 SGHTA, CDR2 FQGNSA. This CDR3 reads CASSPSTSEQFF. The CDR3 DNA follows: TGTGCCAGCAGCCCCTCGACAAGTGAGCAGTTCTTC.

V is TRBV2 and J is TRBJ1-3, with D perhaps TRBD1 (5 bases). CDR3 length equals 14 residues. V lost 5 bases and J 2 bases, leaving 10 bases between the germline ends. Germline V gives CDR1 SNHLY, CDR2 FYNNEI. CDR3 DNA: TGTGCCAGCAGTTTTGACAGAACTGGAAACACCATATATTTT. Its translation is CASSFDRTGNTIYF.

V and J are TRBV29-1 and TRBJ1-1; tentatively, D is TRBD1 (5 bases). Per germline, CDR1 SQVTM and CDR2 ANQGSEA. This CDR3 comprises 15 residues. Trimming took off 5 bases at V and 1 base at J, with 17 bases between the two ends. The CDR3 DNA follows: TGCAGCGTTAGCACCCGTCAGACAGCGAACACTGAAGCTTTCTTT. Its translation is CSVSTRQTANTEAFF.

V gene TRBV19 combines with J gene TRBJ2-2, with D possibly TRBD2 on 6 matching bases. CDR3 length: 16 residues. V was clipped by 4 bases and J by 0 bases, with 12 bases between them. Germline-derived CDR1 and CDR2 are LNHDA and SQIVND (reference sequence). CDR3 sequence (DNA): TGTGCCAGTAGTAGGAGGGGCCAGCCGAACACCGGGGAGCTGTTTTTT. Its translation is CASSRRGQPNTGELFF.

This rearrangement joins TRBV5-5 to TRBJ2-1; a weak D match, TRBD2 (6 bases). From germline, CDR1 is SGHKS and CDR2 YYEKEE (reference sequence). The germline V and J ends were trimmed by 5 bases and 6 bases, with 15 bases remaining between them. CDR3 size: 14 residues. CDR3 coding DNA: TGTGCCAGCAGAAACCGGGAGCAAAGCAATGAGCAGTTCTTC. This codes for CASRNREQSNEQFF.

This rearrangement joins TRBV5-6 to TRBJ2-2, with 8 bases identical to TRBD1. Germline trimming cut 4 bases from V and 7 bases from J; bases unmatched to any gene: 6. CDR3 length: 14 residues. Germline V lookup: CDR1 SGHDT, CDR2 YYEEEE. In DNA form, the CDR3 reads TGTGCCAGCAGCACTACAGGGGGAATCGGGGAGCTGTTTTTT. Translation: CASSTTGGIGELFF. Using reference TRBV5-6 and TRBJ2-2 for the parts outside the CDR3, the full variable domain is DAGVTQSPTHLIKTRGQQVTLRCSPKSGHDTVSWYQQALGQGPQFIFQYYEEEERQRGNFPDRFSGHQFPNYSSELNVNALLLGDSALYLCASSTTGGIGELFFGEGSRLTVL.